Reported below is one T cell receptor (beta chain). The antigen this receptor binds is unknown. Base-call qualities are not available, and no considerably larger clone is one nucleotide away. Enrolling through a virtual design, the prospective study's participants ranged in age from about 18 to 100 years and lived across 20 to 30 United States geographic areas. In the prospective study, participants were assigned to cohorts based on the clinical history participants reported in a screening survey and a study questionnaire. Recovered participants in ImmuneRACE Cohort 3 were defined by two consecutive negative NP/OP PCR tests, clearance by a healthcare professional, or resolution of symptoms. Mobile phlebotomists in the prospective study collected whole blood, serum and a nasopharyngeal or oropharyngeal swab from every participant. Participants in the prospective study had the option to provide additional blood draws and questionnaires over an approximately 2-month period. Blood samples from the prospective study were shipped frozen or at room temperature prior to DNA extraction.

This sample was included in a study of blood T cell repertoires in COVID-19 (dated by TCRdb to 2019 to 2021). Background on the whole study: Samples from collaborators originated in the United States, Italy and Spain and spanned both the acute and convalescent phases of COVID-19. The prospective study material was composed of cDNA or gDNA derived from T cells, B-cell-depleted T cells, or PBMCs. Subjects who had been exposed to COVID-19, were actively infected with it, or had recovered from it provided the deeply sampled blood TCRbeta repertoires that made up the dataset. The repertoires were released in a freely available public database meant as a resource for research on the immune response to SARS-CoV-2. Samples were obtained from the ongoing ImmuneRACE study (first 160 participants) and from some 1,200 subjects provided by 6 global collaborators. The sample metadata nearly always contained a de-identified subject ID, COVID-19 status, age in years and sex. Where available, HLA class I and class II types were taken from metadata supplied by the sample provider and were not determined by assay-based typing. The investigation overall reported the following: Clinical and demographic metadata were provided uncurated, with the amount varying by source and participant.

TCRbeta CDR3 regions were amplified from genomic DNA by means of the immunoSEQ Assay, a bias-controlled multiplex PCR. The original pipeline was this. The number of nucleated cells in each sample was estimated from the amplification of reference gene primers within the assay. To quantify the absolute abundance of each unique TCRbeta CDR3 rearrangement, sequence reads were collapsed and filtered. For each sample, productive Simpson clonality was calculated as the square root of Simpson's diversity index over productive rearrangements. Entries here come from immuneACCESS through TCRdb and include only in-frame sequences with V and J called. Some clones fail to appear in such tables; in the studies checked, an unresolved V gene covers under half of the shortfall, and the cause of the remainder is unknown. The D gene and trimming were derived from the DNA, and the V and J assignments and clone size from that table. This sample has hundreds of thousands of clones in its table, and roughly 87% of those were observed once. Of the sample, 8.9% is held by the ten largest clones.

This receptor was identified in a young woman who had recovered from COVID-19. The source material was PBMCs or T cells enriched from blood (not recorded which).

The DNA reads as follows: TGTGCCTGCGAGCGCAGCGGGGGGGGCACAGATACGCAGTATTTT. It specifies CACERSGGGTDTQYF. Rearrangement joined TRBV30 to TRBJ2-3, and TRBD2 aligns with 10 junction nucleotides. Reading the germline V gene (reference sequence) gives CDR1 GTSNPN and CDR2 SVGIG. From the cysteine through the phenylalanine, the CDR3 covers 15 amino acids. The retained sequence is limited to the CDR3, 45 bases, with the frame set at the first base. V is cut back by 6 bases and J by 1 base, with 7 bases in the junction unmatched.